This TCR beta chain came from a study of blood T cell repertoires in COVID-19. Germline CDR1 is SQVTM and CDR2 is ANQGSEA. The CDR3 extends over 14 amino acids. The V and J ends lost 5 bases and 2 bases respectively, with 15 bases between them. Original analysis: By means of reference gene primer amplification, nucleated cell counts were estimated. Assay: immunoSEQ multiplex PCR; the TCRdb copy retains only in-frame clones and omits some. Clone size and the V and J calls come from that table; the DNA yielded D and trimming. There are about 410,000 clones in the sample; less than 95% occur only once, and under 0.7% lies in the top ten. Each recovered donor of Cohort 3 presented with two negative PCRs, clearance, or symptom resolution.

The J gene is TRBJ1-2, the V gene TRBV29-1; unclear D gene. The specimen was PBMCs or T cells enriched from blood (not recorded which). This receptor was obtained from a man younger than 35 who had recovered from COVID-19. This CDR3 reads CSVPQVRYNYGYTF. The CDR3 DNA follows: TGCAGCGTTCCTCAGGTTCGGTACAACTATGGCTACACCTTC.